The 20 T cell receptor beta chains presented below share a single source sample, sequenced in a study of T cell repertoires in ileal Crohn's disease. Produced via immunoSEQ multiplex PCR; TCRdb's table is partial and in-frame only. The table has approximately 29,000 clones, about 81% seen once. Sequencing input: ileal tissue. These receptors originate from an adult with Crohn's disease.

CDR3 DNA sequence: TGTGCCAGTACCAACAGGGGACCGAACACTGAAGCTTTCTTT. Amino acid sequence: CASTNRGPNTEAFF. J is TRBJ1-1 and V is TRBV19, with 7 bases aligning to TRBD1. The CDR3 is 14 residues long. V trimming: 7 bases; J trimming: 1 base; junction bases outside the gene matches: 6. Germline loops: CDR1 LNHDA, CDR2 SQIVND (reference sequence).

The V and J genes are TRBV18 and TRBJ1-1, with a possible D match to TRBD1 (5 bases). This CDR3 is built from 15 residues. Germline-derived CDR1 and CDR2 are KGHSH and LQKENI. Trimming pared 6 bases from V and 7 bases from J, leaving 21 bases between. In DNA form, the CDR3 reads TGTGCCAGCTCCCCGTCGGGGGGGGAGCTTATTGAAGCTTTCTTT. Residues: CASSPSGGELIEAFF.

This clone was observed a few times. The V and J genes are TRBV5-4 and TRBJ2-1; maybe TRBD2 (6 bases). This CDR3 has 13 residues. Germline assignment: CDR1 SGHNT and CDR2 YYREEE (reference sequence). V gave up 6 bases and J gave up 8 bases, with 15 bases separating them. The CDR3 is CASNQPGVDEQFF. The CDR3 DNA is TGTGCCAGCAACCAGCCGGGGGTCGATGAGCAGTTCTTC.

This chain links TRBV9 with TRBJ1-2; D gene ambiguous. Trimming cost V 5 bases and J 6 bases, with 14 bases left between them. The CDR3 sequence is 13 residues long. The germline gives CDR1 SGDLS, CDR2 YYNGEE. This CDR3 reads CASSTMERNGYTF. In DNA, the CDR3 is TGTGCCAGCAGTACAATGGAGAGGAATGGCTACACCTTC.

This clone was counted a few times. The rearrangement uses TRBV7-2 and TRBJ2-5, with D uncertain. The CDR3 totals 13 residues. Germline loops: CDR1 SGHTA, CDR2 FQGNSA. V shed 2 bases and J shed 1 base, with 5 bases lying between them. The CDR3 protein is CASSLSFQETQYF. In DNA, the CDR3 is TGTGCCAGCAGCTTATCTTTCCAAGAGACCCAGTACTTC.

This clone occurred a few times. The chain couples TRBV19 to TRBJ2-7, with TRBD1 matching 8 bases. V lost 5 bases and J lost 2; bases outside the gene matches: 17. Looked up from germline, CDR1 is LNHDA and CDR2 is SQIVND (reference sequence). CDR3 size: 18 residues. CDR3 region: CASSPYGQGVLVTYEQYF. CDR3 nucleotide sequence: TGTGCCAGTAGTCCCTACGGACAGGGAGTTTTGGTCACCTACGAGCAGTACTTC.

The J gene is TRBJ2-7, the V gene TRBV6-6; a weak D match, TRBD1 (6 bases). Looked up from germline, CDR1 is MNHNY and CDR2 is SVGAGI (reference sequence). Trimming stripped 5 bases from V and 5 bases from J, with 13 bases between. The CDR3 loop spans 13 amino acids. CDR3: CASSGGPFDEQYF. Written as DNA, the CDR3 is TGTGCCAGCAGTGGGGGCCCCTTTGACGAGCAGTACTTC.

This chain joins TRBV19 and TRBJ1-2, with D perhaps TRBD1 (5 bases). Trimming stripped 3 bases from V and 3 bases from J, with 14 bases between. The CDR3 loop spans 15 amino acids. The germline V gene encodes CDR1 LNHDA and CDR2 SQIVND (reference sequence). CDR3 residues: CASSIPRRGDYGYTF. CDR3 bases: TGTGCCAGTAGTATCCCCCGGAGGGGAGACTATGGCTACACCTTC.

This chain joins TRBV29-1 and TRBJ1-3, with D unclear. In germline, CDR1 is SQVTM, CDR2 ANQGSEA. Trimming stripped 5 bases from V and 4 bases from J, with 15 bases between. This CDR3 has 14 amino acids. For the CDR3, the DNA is TGCAGCGTTCGCGGTCGGGGTATCGGAAACACCATATATTTT. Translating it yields CSVRGRGIGNTIYF.

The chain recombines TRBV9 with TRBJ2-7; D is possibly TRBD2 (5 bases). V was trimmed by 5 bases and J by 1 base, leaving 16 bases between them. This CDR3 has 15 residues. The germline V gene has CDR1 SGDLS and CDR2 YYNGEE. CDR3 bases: TGTGCCAGCAGTCCACCGGGAACACTATCCTACGAGCAGTACTTC. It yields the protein CASSPPGTLSYEQYF.

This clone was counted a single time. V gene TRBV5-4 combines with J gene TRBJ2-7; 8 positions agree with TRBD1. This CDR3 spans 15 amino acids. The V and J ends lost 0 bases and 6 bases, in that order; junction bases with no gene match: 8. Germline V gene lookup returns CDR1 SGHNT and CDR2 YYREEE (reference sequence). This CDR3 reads CASSLGQGRLGEQYF. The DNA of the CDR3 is TGTGCCAGCAGCTTGGGACAGGGGCGTCTTGGCGAGCAGTACTTC.

CDR3 amino acids: CASSVGLDSYNEQFF. CDR3 in DNA: TGTGCCAGCAGCGTAGGACTAGACTCCTACAATGAGCAGTTCTTC. The chain employs TRBV9 and TRBJ2-1; maybe TRBD2 (6 bases). CDR3 length: 15 residues. Germline V gives CDR1 SGDLS, CDR2 YYNGEE. The V gene lost 0 bases and the J gene lost 0 bases, with 7 bases spanning the gap. The whole variable domain, filled in from reference TRBV9 and TRBJ2-1, reads DSGVTQTPKHLITATGQRVTLRCSPRSGDLSVYWYQQSLDQGLQFLIQYYNGEERAKGNILERFSAQQFPDLHSELNLSSLELGDSALYFCASSVGLDSYNEQFFGPGTRLTVL.

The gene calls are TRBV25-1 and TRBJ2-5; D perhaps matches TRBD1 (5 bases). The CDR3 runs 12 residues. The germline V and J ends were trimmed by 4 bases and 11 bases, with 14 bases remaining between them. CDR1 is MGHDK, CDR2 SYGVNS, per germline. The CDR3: CASSGGPGSQYF. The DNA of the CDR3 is TGTGCCAGCAGTGGGGGCCCAGGATCGCAGTACTTC.

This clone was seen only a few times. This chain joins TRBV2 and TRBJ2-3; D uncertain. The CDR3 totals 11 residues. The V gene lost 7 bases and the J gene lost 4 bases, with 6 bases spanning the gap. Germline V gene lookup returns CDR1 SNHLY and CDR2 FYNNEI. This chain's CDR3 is CASTTADTQYF. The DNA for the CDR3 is TGTGCCAGCACCACGGCAGATACGCAGTATTTT.

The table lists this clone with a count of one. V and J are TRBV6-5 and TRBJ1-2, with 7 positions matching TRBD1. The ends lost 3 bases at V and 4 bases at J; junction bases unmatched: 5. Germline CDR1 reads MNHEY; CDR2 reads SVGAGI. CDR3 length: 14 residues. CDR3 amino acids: CASSYGQVGYGYTF. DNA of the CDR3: TGTGCCAGCAGTTATGGACAGGTGGGCTATGGCTACACCTTC.

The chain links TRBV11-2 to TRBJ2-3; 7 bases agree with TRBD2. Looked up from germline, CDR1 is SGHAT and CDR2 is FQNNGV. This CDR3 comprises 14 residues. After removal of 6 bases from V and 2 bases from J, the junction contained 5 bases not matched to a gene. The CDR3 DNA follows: TGTGCCAGCAGAGAGCGGGGACCCACAGATACGCAGTATTTT. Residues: CASRERGPTDTQYF.

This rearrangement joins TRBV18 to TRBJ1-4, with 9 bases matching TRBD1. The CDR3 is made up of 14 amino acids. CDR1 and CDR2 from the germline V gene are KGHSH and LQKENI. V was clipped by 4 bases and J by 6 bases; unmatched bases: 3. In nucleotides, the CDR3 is TGTGCCAGCTCACACCGGGACAGGGATGAAAAACTGTTTTTT. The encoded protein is CASSHRDRDEKLFF.

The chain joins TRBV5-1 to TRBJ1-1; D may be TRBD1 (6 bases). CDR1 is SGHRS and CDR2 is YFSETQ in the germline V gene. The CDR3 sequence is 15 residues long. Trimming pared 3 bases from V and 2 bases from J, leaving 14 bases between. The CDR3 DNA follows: TGCGCCAGCAGCTGGACTGGGGACACAAACACTGAAGCTTTCTTT. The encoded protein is CASSWTGDTNTEAFF.

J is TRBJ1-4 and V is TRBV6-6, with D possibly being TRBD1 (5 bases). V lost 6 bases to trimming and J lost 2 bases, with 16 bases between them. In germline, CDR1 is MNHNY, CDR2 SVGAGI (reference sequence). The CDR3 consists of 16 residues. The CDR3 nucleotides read TGTGCCAGCAGGGGAACGGACGGGGGGACTAATGAAAAACTGTTTTTT. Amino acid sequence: CASRGTDGGTNEKLFF.

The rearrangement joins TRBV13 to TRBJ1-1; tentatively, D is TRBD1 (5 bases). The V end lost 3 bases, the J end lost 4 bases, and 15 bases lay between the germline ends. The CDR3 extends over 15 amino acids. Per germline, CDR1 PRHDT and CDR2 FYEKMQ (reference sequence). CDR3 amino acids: CASSFGRGGGTEAFF. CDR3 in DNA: TGTGCCAGCAGCTTCGGGAGGGGCGGGGGCACTGAAGCTTTCTTT.